The clone carrying this T cell receptor beta chain occurred a few times. Its cognate antigen is unknown. Documented time point: patch test 3, about 24 weeks after DPC sensitization. Treatment meaning: therapeutic diphenylcyclopropenone sensitization with weekly scalp DPC. Staff drew blood before applying each patch test. This specimen belongs to a study of human T cells and chemical hapten exposure. The study's findings and limits: TCRs whose frequency exceeded 1 in 1000 remained the same following DPC sensitization.

V was clipped by 5 bases and J by 2 bases; unmatched bases: 9. There are 15 residues in the CDR3. Germline assignment: CDR1 DFQATT and CDR2 SNEGSKA (reference sequence). Individual cDNA molecules had unique molecular identifiers attached to them by the library. Via MiXCR, TCRdb re-called the RACE reads, giving one row per CDR3 protein. This sample has just over 95,000 distinct CDR3 sequences, with roughly a quarter found just once. The sequence derives from a middle-aged man with alopecia areata. Some clones in this sample may be carry-over from other donors' samples. Here the sequenced sample was whole blood, taken in connection with sensitization to the hapten diphenylcyclopropenone (DPC). The chain combines TRBV20-1 with TRBJ2-4, with TRBD2 identical over 7 bases. The CDR3: CSAPLGRATKNIQYF. CDR3 bases: TGCAGTGCTCCCTTAGGGAGGGCGACCAAAAACATTCAGTACTTC.